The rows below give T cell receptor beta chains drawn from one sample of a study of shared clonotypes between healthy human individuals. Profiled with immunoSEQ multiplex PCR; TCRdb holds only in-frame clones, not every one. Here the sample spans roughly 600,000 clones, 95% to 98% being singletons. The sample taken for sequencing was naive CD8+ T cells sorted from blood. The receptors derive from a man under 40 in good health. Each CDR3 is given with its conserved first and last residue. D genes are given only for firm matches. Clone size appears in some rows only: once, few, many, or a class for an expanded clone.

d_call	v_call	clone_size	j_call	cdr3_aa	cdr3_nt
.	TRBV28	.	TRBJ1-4	CASSSSPLSSEKLFF	TGTGCCAGCAGTTCTTCCCCTCTAAGTTCCGAAAAACTGTTTTTT
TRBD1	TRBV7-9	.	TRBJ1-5	CASSRTGGSNQPQHF	TGTGCCAGCAGCCGGACAGGTGGGAGCAATCAGCCCCAGCATTTT
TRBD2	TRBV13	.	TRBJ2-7	CASSLRGYEQYF	TGTGCCAGCAGCTTGCGGGGGTACGAGCAGTACTTC
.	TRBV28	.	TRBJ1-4	CASSPPGTSLNEKLFF	TGTGCCAGCAGCCCCCCCGGGACTTCTCTTAATGAAAAACTGTTTTTT
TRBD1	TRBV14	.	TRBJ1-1	CASSHHPGQGALNTEAFF	TGTGCCAGCAGCCACCACCCGGGACAGGGAGCTCTGAACACTGAAGCTTTCTTT
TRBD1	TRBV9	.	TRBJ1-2	CASSNPRGTDRLNYGYTF	TGTGCCAGCAGCAACCCCCGAGGGACAGATAGATTGAACTATGGCTACACCTTC
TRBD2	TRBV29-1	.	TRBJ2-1	CSVERGGRAHNEQFF	TGCAGCGTTGAAAGGGGCGGGAGGGCCCACAATGAGCAGTTCTTC
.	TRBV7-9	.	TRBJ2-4	CASSLEGGAKNIQYF	TGTGCCAGCAGCTTAGAGGGCGGGGCCAAAAACATTCAGTACTTC
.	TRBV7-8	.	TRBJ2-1	CASSLEGVRREYNEQFF	TGTGCCAGCAGCTTAGAGGGGGTGCGGCGGGAATACAATGAGCAGTTCTTC
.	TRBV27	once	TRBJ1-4	CASSRTRDFRAREKLFF	TGTGCCAGCAGCCGAACCAGGGATTTTAGGGCAAGGGAAAAACTGTTTTTT